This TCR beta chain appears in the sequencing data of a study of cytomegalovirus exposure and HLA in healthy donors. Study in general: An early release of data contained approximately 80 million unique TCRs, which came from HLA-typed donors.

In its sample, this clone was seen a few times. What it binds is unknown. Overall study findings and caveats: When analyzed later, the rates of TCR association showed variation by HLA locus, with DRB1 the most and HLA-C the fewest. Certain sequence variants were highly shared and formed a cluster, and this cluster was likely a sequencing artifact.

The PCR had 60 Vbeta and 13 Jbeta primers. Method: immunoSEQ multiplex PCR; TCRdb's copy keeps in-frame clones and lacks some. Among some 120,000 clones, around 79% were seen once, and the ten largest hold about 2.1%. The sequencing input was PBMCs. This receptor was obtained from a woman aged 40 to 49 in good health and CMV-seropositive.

CDR3 amino acids: CASSTQGGYGYTF. CDR3 sequence (DNA): TGCGCCAGCAGCACCCAAGGGGGTTATGGCTACACCTTC. This chain joins TRBV4-3 and TRBJ1-2, with TRBD1 as a possible D gene (6 bases). CDR3 length equals 13 residues. Germline V gives CDR1 LGHNA, CDR2 YSLEER. Trimming left V 5 bases short and J 5 bases short, with 12 bases between.